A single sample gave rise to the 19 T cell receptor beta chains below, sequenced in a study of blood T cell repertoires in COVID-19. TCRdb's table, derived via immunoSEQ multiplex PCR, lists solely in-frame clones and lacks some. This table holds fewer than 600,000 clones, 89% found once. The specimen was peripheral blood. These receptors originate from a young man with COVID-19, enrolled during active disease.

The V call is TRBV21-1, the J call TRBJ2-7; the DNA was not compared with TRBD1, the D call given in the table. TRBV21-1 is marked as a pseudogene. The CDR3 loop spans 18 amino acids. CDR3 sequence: CASSKDPRDRENPYEQYF. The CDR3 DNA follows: TGTGCCAGCAGCAAAGATCCTAGGGACAGGGAGAATCCCTACGAGCAGTACTTC.

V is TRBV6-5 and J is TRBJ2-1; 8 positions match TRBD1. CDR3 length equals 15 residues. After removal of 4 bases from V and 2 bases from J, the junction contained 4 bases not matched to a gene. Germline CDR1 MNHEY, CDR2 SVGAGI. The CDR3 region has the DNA TGTGCCAGCAGTTTAGACAGGGGCCCCTACAATGAGCAGTTCTTC. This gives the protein CASSLDRGPYNEQFF.

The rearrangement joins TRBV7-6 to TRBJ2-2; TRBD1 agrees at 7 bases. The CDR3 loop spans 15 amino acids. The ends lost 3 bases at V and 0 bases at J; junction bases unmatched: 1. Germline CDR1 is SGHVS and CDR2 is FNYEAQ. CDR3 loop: CASSLTGSNTGELFF. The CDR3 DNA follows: TGTGCCAGCAGCTTGACAGGGTCGAACACCGGGGAGCTGTTTTTT.

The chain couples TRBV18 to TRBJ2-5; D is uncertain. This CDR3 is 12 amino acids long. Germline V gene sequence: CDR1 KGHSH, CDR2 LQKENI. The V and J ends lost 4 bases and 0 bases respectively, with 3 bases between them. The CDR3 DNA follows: TGTGCCAGCTCACTCGACCAAGAGACCCAGTACTTC. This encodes CASSLDQETQYF.

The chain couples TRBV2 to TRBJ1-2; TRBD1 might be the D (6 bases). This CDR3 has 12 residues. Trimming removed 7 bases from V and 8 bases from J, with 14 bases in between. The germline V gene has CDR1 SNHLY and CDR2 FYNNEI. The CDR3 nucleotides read TGTGCCAGCAAGACAGGAATGGGCGGCTACACCTTC. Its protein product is CASKTGMGGYTF.

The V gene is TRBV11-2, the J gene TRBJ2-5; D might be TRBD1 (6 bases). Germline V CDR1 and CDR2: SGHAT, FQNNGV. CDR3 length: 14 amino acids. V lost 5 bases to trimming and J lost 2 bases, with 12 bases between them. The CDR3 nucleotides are TGTGCCAGCAGCCGAGTGACAGGACAAGAGACCCAGTACTTC. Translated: CASSRVTGQETQYF.

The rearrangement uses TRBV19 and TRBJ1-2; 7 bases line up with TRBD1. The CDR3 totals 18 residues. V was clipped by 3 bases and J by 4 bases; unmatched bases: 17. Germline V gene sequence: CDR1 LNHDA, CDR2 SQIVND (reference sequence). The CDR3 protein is CASSIRLSEGALSYGYTF. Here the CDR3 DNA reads TGTGCCAGTAGTATCCGTTTATCGGAGGGGGCGCTGAGCTATGGCTACACCTTC.

The CDR3 protein is CASSRQGTGANVLTF. The CDR3 DNA sequence: TGTGCCAGCAGCCGACAGGGAACTGGGGCCAACGTCCTGACTTTC. This rearrangement joins TRBV2 to TRBJ2-6; 7 nucleotides agree with TRBD1. This CDR3 region has 15 residues. V trimming: 6 bases; J trimming: 2 bases; junction bases outside the gene matches: 4. The germline V gene has CDR1 SNHLY and CDR2 FYNNEI.

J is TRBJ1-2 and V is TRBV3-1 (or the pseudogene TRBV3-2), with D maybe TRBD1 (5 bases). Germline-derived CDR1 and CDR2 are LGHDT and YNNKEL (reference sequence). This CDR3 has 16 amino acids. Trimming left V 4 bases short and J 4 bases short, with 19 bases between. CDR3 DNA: TGTGCCAGCAGCCGAGTAGACAGACTGAGTCTCTATGGCTACACCTTC. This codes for CASSRVDRLSLYGYTF.

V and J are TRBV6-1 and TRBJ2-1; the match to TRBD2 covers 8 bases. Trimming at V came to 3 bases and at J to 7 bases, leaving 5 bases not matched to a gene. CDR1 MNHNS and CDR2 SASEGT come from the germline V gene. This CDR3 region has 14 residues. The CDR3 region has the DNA TGTGCCAGCAGTGACAGCGGGAGAATTAATGAGCAGTTCTTC. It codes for CASSDSGRINEQFF.

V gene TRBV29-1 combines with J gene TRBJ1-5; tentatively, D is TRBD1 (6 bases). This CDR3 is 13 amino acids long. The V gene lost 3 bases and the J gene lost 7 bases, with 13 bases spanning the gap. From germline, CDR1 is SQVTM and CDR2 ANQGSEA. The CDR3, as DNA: TGCAGCGTTGAGGGGGGGCCCGGGCAGCCCCAGCATTTT. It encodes CSVEGGPGQPQHF.

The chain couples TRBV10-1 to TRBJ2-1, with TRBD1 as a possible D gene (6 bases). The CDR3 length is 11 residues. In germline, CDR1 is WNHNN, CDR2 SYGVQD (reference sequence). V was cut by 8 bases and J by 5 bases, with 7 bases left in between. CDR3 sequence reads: CASGDNNEQFF. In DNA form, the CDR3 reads TGCGCCAGCGGGGACAACAATGAGCAGTTCTTC.

The CDR3 DNA sequence: TGTGCCAGCAGCTTAAGTACAGCAACCAACACTGAAGCTTTCTTT. Protein: CASSLSTATNTEAFF. The chain links TRBV11-2 to TRBJ1-1; D is unclear. Germline V gene lookup returns CDR1 SGHAT and CDR2 FQNNGV. V gave up 2 bases and J gave up 2 bases, with 12 bases separating them. CDR3 size: 15 residues.

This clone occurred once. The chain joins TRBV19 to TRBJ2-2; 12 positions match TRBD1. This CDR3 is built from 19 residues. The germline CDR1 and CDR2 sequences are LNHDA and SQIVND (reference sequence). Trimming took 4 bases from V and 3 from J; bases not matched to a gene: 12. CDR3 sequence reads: CASSSLIPGQGAHTGELFF. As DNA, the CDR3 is TGTGCCAGTAGTAGCTTAATACCGGGACAGGGGGCGCACACCGGGGAGCTGTTTTTT.

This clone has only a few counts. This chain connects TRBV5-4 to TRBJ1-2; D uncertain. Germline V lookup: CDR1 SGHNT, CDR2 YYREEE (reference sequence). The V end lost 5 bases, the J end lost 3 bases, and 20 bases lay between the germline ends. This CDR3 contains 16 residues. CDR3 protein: CASSEEGTLRDYGYTF. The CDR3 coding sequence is TGTGCCAGCAGTGAGGAGGGCACCCTCCGGGACTATGGCTACACCTTC. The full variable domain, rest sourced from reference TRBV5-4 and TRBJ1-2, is ETGVTQSPTHLIKTRGQQVTLRCSSQSGHNTVSWYQQALGQGPQFIFQYYREEENGRGNFPPRFSGLQFPNYSSELNVNALELDDSALYLCASSEEGTLRDYGYTFGSGTRLTVV.

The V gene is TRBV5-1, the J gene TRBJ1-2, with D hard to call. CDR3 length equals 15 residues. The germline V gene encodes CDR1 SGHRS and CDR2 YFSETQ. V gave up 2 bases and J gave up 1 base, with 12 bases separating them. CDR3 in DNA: TGCGCCAGCAGCTTAGGTTACGGAGTTAACTATGGCTACACCTTC. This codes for CASSLGYGVNYGYTF. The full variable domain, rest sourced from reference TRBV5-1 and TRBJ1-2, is KAGVTQTPRYLIKTRGQQVTLSCSPISGHRSVSWYQQTPGQGLQFLFEYFSETQRNKGNFPGRFSGRQFSNSRSEMNVSTLELGDSALYLCASSLGYGVNYGYTFGSGTRLTVV.

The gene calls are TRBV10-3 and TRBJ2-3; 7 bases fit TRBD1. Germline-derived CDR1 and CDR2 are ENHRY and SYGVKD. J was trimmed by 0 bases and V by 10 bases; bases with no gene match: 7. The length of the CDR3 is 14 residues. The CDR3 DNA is TGTGCCACCCGACAGGGTAAAAGCACAGATACGCAGTATTTT. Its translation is CATRQGKSTDTQYF.

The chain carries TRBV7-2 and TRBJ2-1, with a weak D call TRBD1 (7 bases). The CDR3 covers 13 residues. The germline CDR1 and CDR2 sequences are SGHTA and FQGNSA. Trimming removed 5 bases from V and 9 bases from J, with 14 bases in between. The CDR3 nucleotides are TGTGCCAGCAGCGCAGGGGGGCATGGTGAGCAGTTCTTC. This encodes CASSAGGHGEQFF.

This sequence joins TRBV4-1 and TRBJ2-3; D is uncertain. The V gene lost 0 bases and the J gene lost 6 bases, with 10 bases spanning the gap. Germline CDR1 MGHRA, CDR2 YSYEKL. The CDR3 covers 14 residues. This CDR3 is CASSQDAPPDTQYF. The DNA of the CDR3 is TGCGCCAGCAGCCAAGACGCGCCCCCGGATACGCAGTATTTT.